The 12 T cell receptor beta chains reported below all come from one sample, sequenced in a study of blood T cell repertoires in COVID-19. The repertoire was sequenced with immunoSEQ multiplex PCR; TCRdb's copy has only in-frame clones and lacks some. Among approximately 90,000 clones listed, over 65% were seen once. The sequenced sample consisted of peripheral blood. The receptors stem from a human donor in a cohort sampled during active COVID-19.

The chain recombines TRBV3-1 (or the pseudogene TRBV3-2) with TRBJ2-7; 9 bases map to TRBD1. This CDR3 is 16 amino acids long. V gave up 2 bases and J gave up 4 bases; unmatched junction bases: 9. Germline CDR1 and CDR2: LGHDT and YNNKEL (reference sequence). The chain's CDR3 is CASSQTTGTGSYEQYF. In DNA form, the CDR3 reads TGTGCCAGCAGCCAAACAACCGGGACAGGGTCTTACGAGCAGTACTTC.

This CDR3 is CASSVSPSESSYNEQFF. The CDR3 DNA reads TGCGCCAGCAGTGTCTCCCCTAGCGAGAGCTCCTACAATGAGCAGTTCTTC. The V call is TRBV10-1, the J call TRBJ2-1, with D possibly being TRBD2 (6 bases). The germline CDR1 and CDR2 sequences are WNHNN and SYGVQD (reference sequence). The V end was cut by 4 bases, the J end by 0 bases, with 16 bases between. The CDR3 covers 17 residues.

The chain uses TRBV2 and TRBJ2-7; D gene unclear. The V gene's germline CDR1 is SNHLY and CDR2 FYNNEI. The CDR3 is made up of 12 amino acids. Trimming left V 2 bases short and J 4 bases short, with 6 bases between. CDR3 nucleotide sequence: TGTGCCAGCAGTGAATCCCAGTACGAGCAGTACTTC. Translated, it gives CASSESQYEQYF.

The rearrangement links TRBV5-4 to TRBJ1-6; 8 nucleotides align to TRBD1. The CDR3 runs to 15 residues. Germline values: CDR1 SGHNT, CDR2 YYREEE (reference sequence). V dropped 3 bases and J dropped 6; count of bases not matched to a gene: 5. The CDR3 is CASSSYRGFNSPLHF. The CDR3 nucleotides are TGTGCCAGCAGCTCGTACAGGGGGTTTAATTCACCCCTCCACTTT.

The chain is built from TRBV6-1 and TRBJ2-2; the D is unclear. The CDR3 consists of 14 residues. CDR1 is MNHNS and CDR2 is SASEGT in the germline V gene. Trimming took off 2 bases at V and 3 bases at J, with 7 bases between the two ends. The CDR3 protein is CASSESTDTGELFF. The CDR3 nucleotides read TGTGCCAGCAGTGAATCTACGGACACCGGGGAGCTGTTTTTT.

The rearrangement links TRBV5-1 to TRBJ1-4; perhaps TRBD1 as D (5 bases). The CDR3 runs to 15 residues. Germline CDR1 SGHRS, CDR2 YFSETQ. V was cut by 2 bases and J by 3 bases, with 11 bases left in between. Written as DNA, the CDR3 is TGCGCCAGCAGCTTTGGTAGGGGCTCTAATGAAAAACTGTTTTTT. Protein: CASSFGRGSNEKLFF.

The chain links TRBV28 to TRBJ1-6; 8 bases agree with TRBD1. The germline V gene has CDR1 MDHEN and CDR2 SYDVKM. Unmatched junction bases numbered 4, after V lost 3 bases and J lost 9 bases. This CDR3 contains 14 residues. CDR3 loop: CASSLGTGRSPLHF. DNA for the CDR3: TGTGCCAGCAGTTTGGGGACAGGTCGTTCACCCCTCCACTTT.

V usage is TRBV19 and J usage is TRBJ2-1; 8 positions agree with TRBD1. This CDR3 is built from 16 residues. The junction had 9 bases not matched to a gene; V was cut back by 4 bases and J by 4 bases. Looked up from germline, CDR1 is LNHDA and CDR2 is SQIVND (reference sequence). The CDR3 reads CASSTYRDRIYNEQFF. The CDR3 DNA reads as TGTGCCAGTAGTACCTACCGGGACAGGATATACAATGAGCAGTTCTTC.

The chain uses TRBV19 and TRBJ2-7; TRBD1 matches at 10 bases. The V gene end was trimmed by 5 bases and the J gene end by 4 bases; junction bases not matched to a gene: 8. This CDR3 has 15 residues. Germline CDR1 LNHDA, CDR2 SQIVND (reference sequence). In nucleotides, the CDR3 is TGTGCCAGTAGTCCACTACCGGGACAGGGGTACGAGCAGTACTTC. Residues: CASSPLPGQGYEQYF.

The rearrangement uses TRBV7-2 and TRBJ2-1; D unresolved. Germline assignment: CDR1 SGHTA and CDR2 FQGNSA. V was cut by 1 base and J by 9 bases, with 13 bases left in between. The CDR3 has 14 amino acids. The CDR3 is CASSLDLHTGEQFF. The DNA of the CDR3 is TGTGCCAGCAGCTTAGATCTGCATACGGGTGAGCAGTTCTTC.

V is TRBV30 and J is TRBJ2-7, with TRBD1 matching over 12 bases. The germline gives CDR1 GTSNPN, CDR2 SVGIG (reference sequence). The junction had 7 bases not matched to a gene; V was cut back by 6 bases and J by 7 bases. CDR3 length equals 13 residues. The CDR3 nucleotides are TGTGCCTGTAGGGACAGGGGGCGGGATGAGCAGTACTTC. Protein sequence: CACRDRGRDEQYF.

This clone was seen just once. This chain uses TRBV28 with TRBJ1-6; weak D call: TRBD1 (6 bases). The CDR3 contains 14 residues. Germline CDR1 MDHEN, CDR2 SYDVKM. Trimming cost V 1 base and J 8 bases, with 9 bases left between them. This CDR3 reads CASSLSGGYSPLHF. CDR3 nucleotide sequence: TGTGCCAGCAGTTTATCTGGGGGCTATTCACCCCTCCACTTT.